This record covers a single T cell receptor (beta chain). This table comes from immunoSEQ multiplex PCR, and its TCRdb copy is limited to in-frame clones, with some not included. The sample includes roughly 120,000 clones, 75% to 90% seen only once; the top ten take about 1.1%. The data are from a study of control samples from healthy donors and cancer patients. Germline CDR1 MNHEY, CDR2 SVGEGT. Trimming left V 0 bases short and J 13 bases short, with 16 bases between. The CDR3 length is 14 residues. The specimen sequenced was PBMCs. This clonotype was sampled from a woman aged 50 to 60 with colorectal cancer. V gene TRBV6-2 or TRBV6-3 combines with J gene TRBJ2-1; weak D call: TRBD2 (5 bases). The CDR3 coding sequence is TGTGCCAGCAGTTACTCGACGACTACTTCTCAACAGTTCTTC. Protein: CASSYSTTTSQQFF.